The clone carrying this TCR beta chain was recorded a few times. The data were obtained in a study of patients and donors after allogeneic stem cell transplantation. A single record per CDR3 protein comes from TCRdb applying MiXCR to the RT-PCR reads. The sample records about 960,000 distinct CDR3 sequences, more than 15% being singletons. Trimming removed 1 base at V and 11 bases at J, with 14 bases between. CDR3 length: 13 residues. Per the germline V gene, CDR1 is SGHTA and CDR2 is FQGNSA. Sequencing was performed on blood, either unsorted or a sorted T cell fraction (not recorded which). The chain recombines TRBV7-2 with TRBJ1-1; possibly TRBD1 for D (6 bases). This clonotype originated in a human donor who was either an allogeneic HSCT recipient or a stem cell or donor lymphocyte infusion donor (not recorded which). It is not recorded whose cells these are; they may come from a transplant donor. As DNA, the CDR3 is TGTGCCAGCAGCTTAGGGGGGGGGCTAGGTGCTTTCTTT. Residues: CASSLGGGLGAFF.